This entry features one T cell receptor (beta chain) sequence. Its target is not known. Deep level was the assay's run setting. TCRdb keeps only in-frame clones here, not all; method: immunoSEQ multiplex PCR. The sample includes roughly 680,000 clones, 55% to 75% seen only once; the top ten take around 1.7%. This sample is drawn from a study of shared clonotypes between healthy human individuals. Study at large: Researchers assigned three CD4 naive, three CD4 memory, two CD8 naive and one CD8 memory plate to each donor.

Regarding the study as a whole: When naive CD4 clonotypes were compared across a few donors, about 5% were shared.

With 5 bases removed from V and 6 bases from J, the gap between germline ends came to 17 bases. The CDR3 sequence is 15 residues long. Germline assignment: CDR1 LNHDA and CDR2 SQIVND (reference sequence). Sequencing used memory CD4+ T cells sorted from blood. Subset here: CD45RA-negative fraction. The genes are TRBV19 and TRBJ1-5, with a possible D match to TRBD1 (5 bases). This receptor was obtained from a woman aged 25 to 39 in good health. The CDR3 DNA sequence: TGTGCCAGTAGTTTCGGCAGGGAGATATCTCAGCCCCAGCATTTT. It yields the protein CASSFGREISQPQHF.